The 4 T cell receptor beta chains given below trace back to one sample, sequenced in a study of beta chain features in type 1 diabetes. Study outcomes and limitations: Moderate but significant shortening of TCRB CDR3s was recorded in all four CD4+ subsets from Type 1 diabetes patients.

For these TCRs, the target antigens are not known. Reverse transcription of all isolated RNA meant that expressed TCRB transcripts were sequenced. Clones were sequenced by immunoSEQ multiplex PCR, and TCRdb holds only the in-frame ones, with some missing. The sample holds 550,000 to 850,000 clones, about an eighth seen once. The source material was naive CD4+ T cells from blood. These receptors were collected from a man aged 18 to 30 with type 1 diabetes.

The genes are TRBV13 and TRBJ2-3, with 12 bases identical to TRBD2. The germline gives CDR1 PRHDT, CDR2 FYEKMQ (reference sequence). The CDR3 covers 18 residues. V shed 2 bases and J 6 bases; nucleotides not matched to a gene: 12. Written as DNA, the CDR3 is TGTGCCAGCAGCTTATCCCCCAAGACTAGCGGGGGTGATGATACGCAGTATTTT. This gives the protein CASSLSPKTSGGDDTQYF.

The chain has TRBV15 and TRBJ1-1, with D tentatively TRBD1 (5 bases). The CDR3 is 14 amino acids. Germline V gene lookup returns CDR1 LNHNV and CDR2 YYDKDF (reference sequence). The V end lost 0 bases, the J end lost 8 bases, and 13 bases lay between the germline ends. CDR3 DNA sequence: TGTGCCACCAGCAGAGACGCAGGCCAGGGAGAAGCTTTCTTT. This codes for CATSRDAGQGEAFF.

V usage is TRBV28 and J usage is TRBJ2-5, with TRBD2 identical over 9 bases. Germline trimming cut 4 bases from V and 5 bases from J; bases unmatched to any gene: 11. The CDR3 totals 16 residues. Per germline, CDR1 MDHEN and CDR2 SYDVKM. The DNA for the CDR3 is TGTGCCAGCAGTTCCGCAAGCGGGGGGATACAGGAGACCCAGTACTTC. Its translation is CASSSASGGIQETQYF.

The chain has TRBV30 and TRBJ2-5, with 10 bases lining up with TRBD1. The J call may be wrong; the DNA end is better matched by TRBJ2-7. CDR1 and CDR2 (germline): GTSNPN, SVGIG (reference sequence). The CDR3 extends over 15 amino acids. The CDR3 region has the DNA TGTGCCTGGAGAGCGACAGGGGGCAGTAGCTACGAGCAGTACTTC. It yields the protein CAWRATGGSSYEQYF.